This T cell receptor beta chain came from a study of T cells in localized non-small cell lung cancer. Findings and caveats of the study: Out of the top 100 tumor clones, a median around 56 were seen in adjacent lung.

To note about this clone: Its antigen remains unidentified.

The ends were cut back, 0 bases at V and 7 bases at J, with 17 bases in the middle. This CDR3 is built from 15 residues. Germline CDR1 and CDR2: SGHRS and YFSETQ. TCRdb's copy holds only in-frame clones and misses some; the assay was immunoSEQ multiplex PCR. The table includes more than 35,000 clones, approximately 94% detected once. This material consisted of peripheral blood, taken before any cancer treatment. The chain carries TRBV5-1 and TRBJ2-7; D unclear. This TCR came from a female donor of 60 years or more with stage I lung adenocarcinoma. The DNA of the CDR3 is TGCGCCAGCAGCTTGGAGGGTAGTACCTTTGAGGAGCAGTACTTC. Translating it yields CASSLEGSTFEEQYF.